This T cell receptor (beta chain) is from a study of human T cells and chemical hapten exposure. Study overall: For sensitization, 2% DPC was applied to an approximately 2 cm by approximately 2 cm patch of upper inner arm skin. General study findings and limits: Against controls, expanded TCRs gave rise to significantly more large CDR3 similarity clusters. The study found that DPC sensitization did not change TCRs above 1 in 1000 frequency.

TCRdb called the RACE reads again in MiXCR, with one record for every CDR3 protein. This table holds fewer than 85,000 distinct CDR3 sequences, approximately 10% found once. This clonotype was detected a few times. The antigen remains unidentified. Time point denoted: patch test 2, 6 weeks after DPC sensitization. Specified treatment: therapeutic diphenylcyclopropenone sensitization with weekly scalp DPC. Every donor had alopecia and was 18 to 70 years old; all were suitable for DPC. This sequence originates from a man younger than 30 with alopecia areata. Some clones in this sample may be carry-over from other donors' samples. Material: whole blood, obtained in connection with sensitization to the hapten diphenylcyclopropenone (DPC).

CDR3 DNA sequence: TGTGCCAGCAGCTTGACCTCCGGGAACACTGAAGCTTTCTTT. Protein: CASSLTSGNTEAFF. This chain joins TRBV7-3 and TRBJ1-1; D is uncertain. Per the germline V gene, CDR1 is SGHTA and CDR2 is FQGTGA. The CDR3 runs to 14 residues. Trimming left V 3 bases short and J 1 base short, with 9 bases between.